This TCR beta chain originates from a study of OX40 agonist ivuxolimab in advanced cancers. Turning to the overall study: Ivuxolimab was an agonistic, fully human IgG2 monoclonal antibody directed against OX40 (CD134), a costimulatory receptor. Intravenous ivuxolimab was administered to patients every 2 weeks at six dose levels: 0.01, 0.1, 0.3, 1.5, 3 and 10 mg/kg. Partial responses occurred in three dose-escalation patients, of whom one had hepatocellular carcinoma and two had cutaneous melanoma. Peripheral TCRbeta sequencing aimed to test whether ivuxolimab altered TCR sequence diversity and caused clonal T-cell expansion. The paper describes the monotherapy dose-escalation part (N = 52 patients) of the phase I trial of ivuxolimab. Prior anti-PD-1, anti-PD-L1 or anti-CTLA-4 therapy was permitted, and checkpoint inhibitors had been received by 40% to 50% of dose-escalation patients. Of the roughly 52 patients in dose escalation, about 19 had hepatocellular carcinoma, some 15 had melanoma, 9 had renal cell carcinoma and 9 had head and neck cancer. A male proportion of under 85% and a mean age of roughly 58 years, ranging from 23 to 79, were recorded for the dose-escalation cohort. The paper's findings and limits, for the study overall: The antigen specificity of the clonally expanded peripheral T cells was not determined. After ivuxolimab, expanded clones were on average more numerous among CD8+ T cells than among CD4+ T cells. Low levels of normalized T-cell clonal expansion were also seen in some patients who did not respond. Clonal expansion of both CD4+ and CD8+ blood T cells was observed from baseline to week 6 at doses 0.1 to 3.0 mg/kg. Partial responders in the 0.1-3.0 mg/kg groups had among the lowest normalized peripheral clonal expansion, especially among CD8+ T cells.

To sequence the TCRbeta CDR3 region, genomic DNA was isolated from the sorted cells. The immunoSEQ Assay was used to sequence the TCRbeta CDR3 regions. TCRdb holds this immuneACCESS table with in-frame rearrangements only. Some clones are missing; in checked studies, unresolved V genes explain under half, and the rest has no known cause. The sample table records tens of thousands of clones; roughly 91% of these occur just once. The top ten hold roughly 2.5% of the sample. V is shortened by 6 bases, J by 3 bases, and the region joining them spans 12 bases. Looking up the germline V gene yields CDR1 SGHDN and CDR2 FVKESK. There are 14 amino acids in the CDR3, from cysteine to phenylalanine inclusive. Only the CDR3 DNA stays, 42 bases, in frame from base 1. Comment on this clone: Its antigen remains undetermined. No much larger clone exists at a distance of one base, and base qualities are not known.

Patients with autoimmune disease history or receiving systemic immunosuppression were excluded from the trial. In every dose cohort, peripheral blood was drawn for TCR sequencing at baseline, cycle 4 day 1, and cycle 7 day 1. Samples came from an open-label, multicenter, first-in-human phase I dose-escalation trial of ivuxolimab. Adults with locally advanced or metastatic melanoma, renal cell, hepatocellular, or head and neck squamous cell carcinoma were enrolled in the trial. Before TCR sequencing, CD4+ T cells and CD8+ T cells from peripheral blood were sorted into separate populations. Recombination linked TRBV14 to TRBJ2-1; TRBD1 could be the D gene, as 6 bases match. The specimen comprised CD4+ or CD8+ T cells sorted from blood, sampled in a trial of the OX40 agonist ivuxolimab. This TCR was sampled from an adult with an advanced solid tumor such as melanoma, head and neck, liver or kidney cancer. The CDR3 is CASSPDRYYNEQFF. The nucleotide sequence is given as TGTGCCAGCAGTCCTGACAGGTACTACAATGAGCAGTTCTTC.